These 30 T cell receptor beta chains originate from one sample sequenced in a study of cytomegalovirus exposure and HLA in healthy donors. A multiplex PCR was run with 60 Vbeta primers and 13 Jbeta primers. Assay: immunoSEQ multiplex PCR; the TCRdb copy retains only in-frame clones and omits some. The top ten clones hold roughly 7.4% of a sample with about 240,000 clones, about 81% of them seen once. The specimen sequenced was PBMCs. The receptors originated from a woman aged 55-70 years in good health and CMV-seropositive.

The chain combines TRBV27 with TRBJ2-1; 8 bases fit TRBD2. CDR1 and CDR2 from the germline V gene are MNHEY and SMNVEV (reference sequence). V shed 7 bases, J shed 6 bases, and the junction held 5 bases outside the gene matches. This CDR3 region has 13 residues. The CDR3 region has the DNA TGTGCCAGCAAGCTAAGCGGGGGCAATGAGCAGTTCTTC. Protein: CASKLSGGNEQFF.

This chain links TRBV7-2 with TRBJ1-2; 7 bases agree with TRBD1. The CDR3 is 13 residues long. Germline V CDR1 and CDR2: SGHTA, FQGNSA. V lost 3 bases, J lost 4 bases, and 2 bases stayed unmatched. Here the CDR3 reads CASSFGTAYGYTF. In DNA, the CDR3 is TGTGCCAGCAGCTTCGGGACAGCCTATGGCTACACCTTC.

The chain has TRBV27 and TRBJ1-2, with 8 bases identical to TRBD1. Trimming at V came to 6 bases and at J to 12 bases, leaving 12 bases not matched to a gene. Germline CDR1 reads MNHEY; CDR2 reads SMNVEV (reference sequence). This CDR3 region has 13 residues. This chain's CDR3 is CASRGASGGSHTF. Here the CDR3 DNA reads TGTGCCAGCAGAGGCGCTTCAGGGGGCAGCCACACCTTC.

The chain is built from TRBV28 and TRBJ2-7; 9 bases map to TRBD1. The CDR3 has 17 amino acids. Germline CDR1 and CDR2: MDHEN and SYDVKM. After removal of 5 bases from V and 5 bases from J, the junction contained 16 bases not matched to a gene. This CDR3 is CASSPQIPDRGSHEQYF. For the CDR3, the DNA is TGTGCCAGCAGTCCGCAAATCCCGGACAGGGGTAGCCACGAGCAGTACTTC. Together with reference TRBV28 and TRBJ2-7, the CDR3 gives the full variable domain: DVKVTQSSRYLVKRTGEKVFLECVQDMDHENMFWYRQDPGLGLRLIYFSYDVKMKEKGDIPEGYSVSREKKERFSLILESASTNQTSMYLCASSPQIPDRGSHEQYFGPGTRLTVT.

This clone appeared a single time. This chain links TRBV19 with TRBJ2-1; 7 positions agree with TRBD2. The CDR3 spans 15 residues. Looked up from germline, CDR1 is LNHDA and CDR2 is SQIVND (reference sequence). V lost 0 bases, J lost 3 bases, and 2 bases stayed unmatched. DNA for the CDR3: TGTGCCAGTAGTATAGAAGGACTAGTCTACAATGAGCAGTTCTTC. Its protein is CASSIEGLVYNEQFF.

The J gene is TRBJ1-4, the V gene TRBV5-1, with 8 bases lining up with TRBD1. This CDR3 has 14 amino acids. V trimming: 6 bases; J trimming: 8 bases; junction bases outside the gene matches: 9. CDR1 and CDR2 from the germline V gene are SGHRS and YFSETQ. CDR3 DNA sequence: TGCGCCAGCACCGCGACAGGGGACGGAGAAAAACTGTTTTTT. Its translation: CASTATGDGEKLFF.

The chain employs TRBV9 and TRBJ2-1; 8 nucleotides agree with TRBD2. This CDR3 is 14 amino acids long. Germline values: CDR1 SGDLS, CDR2 YYNGEE. The junction had 3 bases not matched to a gene; V was cut back by 3 bases and J by 4 bases. The CDR3 DNA reads TGTGCCAGCAGCGGGACTAGCAGATACAATGAGCAGTTCTTC. This gives the protein CASSGTSRYNEQFF.

The chain couples TRBV28 to TRBJ2-1; 11 bases agree with TRBD2. Germline CDR1 reads MDHEN; CDR2 reads SYDVKM. V shed 1 base and J 13 bases; nucleotides not matched to a gene: 27. This CDR3 comprises 21 residues. This chain's CDR3 is CASSLSSGRPSGLLAGVIQFF. In DNA, the CDR3 is TGTGCCAGCAGTTTATCGTCGGGCCGACCGTCGGGCCTACTAGCGGGAGTGATACAGTTCTTC.

The V call is TRBV7-9, the J call TRBJ1-1; 7 nucleotides align to TRBD1. J was trimmed by 4 bases and V by 5 bases; bases with no gene match: 7. The germline CDR1 and CDR2 sequences are SEHNR and FQNEAQ (reference sequence). This CDR3 is 14 amino acids long. The CDR3 spells CASSVRGRPTEAFF. As DNA, the CDR3 is TGTGCCAGCAGCGTGAGGGGGCGGCCCACTGAAGCTTTCTTT.

This clone was detected a few times. CDR3 DNA sequence: TGTGCCAGCAGCTTAAACCGAGGAGCCTACAATGAGCAGTTCTTC. Its translation is CASSLNRGAYNEQFF. The V and J genes are TRBV7-3 and TRBJ2-1; D is unclear. The CDR3 covers 15 residues. The V end lost 1 base, the J end lost 2 bases, and 9 bases lay between the germline ends. Germline V CDR1 and CDR2: SGHTA, FQGTGA.

V is TRBV5-4 and J is TRBJ1-5; TRBD1 is a possible D gene (6 bases). The CDR3 consists of 15 residues. Germline CDR1 SGHNT, CDR2 YYREEE (reference sequence). Trimming took off 4 bases at V and 0 bases at J, with 11 bases between the two ends. Here the CDR3 reads CASSQGPNSNQPQHF. The CDR3, as DNA: TGTGCCAGCAGCCAGGGGCCTAATAGCAATCAGCCCCAGCATTTT. Looking up the rest from reference TRBV5-4 and TRBJ1-5 gives the full variable domain: ETGVTQSPTHLIKTRGQQVTLRCSSQSGHNTVSWYQQALGQGPQFIFQYYREEENGRGNFPPRFSGLQFPNYSSELNVNALELDDSALYLCASSQGPNSNQPQHFGDGTRLSIL.

The genes are TRBV5-4 and TRBJ1-2; perhaps TRBD1 as D (5 bases). The germline V and J ends were trimmed by 1 base and 6 bases, with 13 bases remaining between them. The CDR3 totals 14 residues. The germline V gene has CDR1 SGHNT and CDR2 YYREEE (reference sequence). CDR3 region: CASSLLQVRDGYTF. In nucleotides, the CDR3 is TGTGCCAGCAGCTTGCTACAGGTCCGTGATGGCTACACCTTC.

V and J are TRBV29-1 and TRBJ1-1; the D is unclear. Per the germline V gene, CDR1 is SQVTM and CDR2 is ANQGSEA. CDR3 length: 13 amino acids. The ends were cut back, 7 bases at V and 0 bases at J, with 12 bases in the middle. The CDR3 is CSGKRKMNTEAFF. CDR3 in DNA: TGCAGCGGCAAGAGGAAGATGAACACTGAAGCTTTCTTT.

The CDR3 nucleotides are TGTGCCAGCAGCCATGCGGGCCAAGAGACCCAGTACTTC. Protein sequence: CASSHAGQETQYF. The rearrangement uses TRBV7-9 and TRBJ2-5; weak D call: TRBD2 (5 bases). Germline V gene sequence: CDR1 SEHNR, CDR2 FQNEAQ (reference sequence). Trimming took off 5 bases at V and 1 base at J, with 8 bases between the two ends. The CDR3 spans 13 residues.

This chain connects TRBV19 to TRBJ2-1; 10 bases fit TRBD1. Trimming took 2 bases from V and 5 from J; bases not matched to a gene: 3. The germline gives CDR1 LNHDA, CDR2 SQIVND (reference sequence). This CDR3 comprises 15 residues. The CDR3: CASSIQGQGHNEQFF. The DNA of the CDR3 is TGTGCCAGTAGTATACAGGGACAGGGGCACAATGAGCAGTTCTTC.

The chain uses TRBV19 and TRBJ1-3; D might be TRBD1 (6 bases). Germline CDR1 and CDR2: LNHDA and SQIVND (reference sequence). This CDR3 is built from 17 residues. The ends were cut back, 5 bases at V and 1 base at J, with 18 bases in the middle. CDR3 residues: CASSPTQQGWSGNTIYF. For the CDR3, the DNA is TGTGCCAGTAGTCCCACCCAACAGGGCTGGTCTGGAAACACCATATATTTT.

This clone has a handful of counts. The chain links TRBV19 to TRBJ2-7, with D possibly being TRBD1 (6 bases). This CDR3 region has 16 residues. Per the germline V gene, CDR1 is LNHDA and CDR2 is SQIVND (reference sequence). The V end lost 1 base, the J end lost 2 bases, and 15 bases lay between the germline ends. The CDR3 sequence is CASSIGSSTGAYEQYF. The CDR3, as DNA: TGTGCCAGTAGTATAGGATCATCGACAGGAGCCTACGAGCAGTACTTC.

The chain uses TRBV27 and TRBJ1-6, with TRBD1 matching 7 bases. The J segment lost 11 bases and the V segment lost 4 bases, leaving 8 bases of the junction unmatched. Per germline, CDR1 MNHEY and CDR2 SMNVEV (reference sequence). The CDR3 is 14 residues long. This CDR3 reads CASSSDRTRPPLHF. Here the CDR3 DNA reads TGTGCCAGCAGTTCGGACAGGACACGCCCACCCCTCCACTTT.

The chain recombines TRBV2 with TRBJ1-5; 10 bases map to TRBD1. This CDR3 has 15 residues. From germline, CDR1 is SNHLY and CDR2 FYNNEI. V lost 0 bases to trimming and J lost 6 bases; unmatched junction nucleotides: 2. DNA for the CDR3: TGTGCCAGCAGTGAAGCCCGGACAGGGGGTCAGCCCCAGCATTTT. Protein: CASSEARTGGQPQHF.

In its sample, this clone was seen once. The gene calls are TRBV6-5 and TRBJ2-7, with D hard to call. This CDR3 is 13 amino acids long. Trimming stripped 8 bases from V and 3 bases from J, with 14 bases between. The germline gives CDR1 MNHEY, CDR2 SVGAGI. The CDR3 loop reads CASWSSLDYEQYF. CDR3 coding DNA: TGTGCCAGCTGGTCGAGCTTAGACTACGAGCAGTACTTC.

The V gene is TRBV28, the J gene TRBJ2-5; the match to TRBD1 covers 9 bases. The V gene's germline CDR1 is MDHEN and CDR2 SYDVKM. With V trimmed by 2 bases and J by 5 bases, 6 bases remained unmatched. This CDR3 is built from 15 residues. The CDR3 DNA reads TGTGCCAGCAGTTTACGTGGACAGGGGCGGGAGACCCAGTACTTC. Translation gives CASSLRGQGRETQYF.

The gene calls are TRBV5-6 and TRBJ1-2; weak D call: TRBD1 (6 bases). CDR1 and CDR2 (germline): SGHDT, YYEEEE. The V gene lost 0 bases and the J gene lost 7 bases, with 10 bases spanning the gap. The CDR3 spans 13 residues. The CDR3 DNA sequence: TGTGCCAGCAGCTTGGGGACAGCGGTTGGCTACACCTTC. Amino acid sequence: CASSLGTAVGYTF.

V gene TRBV21-1 combines with J gene TRBJ2-5; the D call of TRBD1 is as the table states it, not checked on the DNA. TRBV21-1 is labeled a pseudogene. CDR3 length: 14 amino acids. The chain's CDR3 is CASSKDRLGETQYF. CDR3 in DNA: TGTGCCAGCAGCAAAGACAGGCTGGGAGAGACCCAGTACTTC.

This clone was detected only once. V and J are TRBV7-8 and TRBJ2-7, with D perhaps TRBD1 (6 bases). The CDR3 length is 15 residues. The germline V gene has CDR1 SGHVS and CDR2 FQNEAQ. The ends were cut back, 5 bases at V and 7 bases at J, with 21 bases in the middle. The CDR3 reads CASSLSEQGMGEQYF. CDR3 nucleotides: TGTGCCAGCAGCCTATCGGAACAGGGTATGGGGGAGCAGTACTTC.

About this clone: Other nucleotide sequences in the sample specify the same CDR3. Here the CDR3 reads CASSLGQIYEQYF. As DNA, the CDR3 is TGTGCCAGCAGCTTGGGACAGATCTACGAGCAGTACTTC. The chain uses TRBV7-9 and TRBJ2-7, with TRBD1 identical over 7 bases. V dropped 3 bases and J dropped 3; count of bases not matched to a gene: 2. Germline V gene sequence: CDR1 SEHNR, CDR2 FQNEAQ (reference sequence). The CDR3 has 13 amino acids. Full variable domain (remainder filled in from reference TRBV7-9 and TRBJ2-7): DTGVSQNPRHKITKRGQNVTFRCDPISEHNRLYWYRQTLGQGPEFLTYFQNEAQLEKSRLLSDRFSAERPKGSFSTLEIQRTEQGDSAMYLCASSLGQIYEQYFGPGTRLTVT.

The genes are TRBV19 and TRBJ1-2; D possibly corresponds to TRBD1 (5 bases). This CDR3 has 16 residues. Between the trimmed V and J ends, which lost 3 bases and 6 bases, there was a span of 20 bases. Germline assignment: CDR1 LNHDA and CDR2 SQIVND (reference sequence). The CDR3 spells CASSIWSRDHRDGYTF. The CDR3, as DNA: TGTGCCAGTAGTATTTGGTCCAGGGATCATAGGGATGGCTACACCTTC.

The chain employs TRBV5-1 and TRBJ2-3, with 10 bases matching TRBD2. The ends lost 1 base at V and 7 bases at J; junction bases unmatched: 9. The germline gives CDR1 SGHRS, CDR2 YFSETQ. CDR3 length equals 16 residues. The CDR3 coding sequence is TGCGCCAGCAGCTTGTTGGCTAGCGGGAGAGGTAATACGCAGTATTTT. It specifies CASSLLASGRGNTQYF.

This chain uses TRBV10-1 with TRBJ2-3, with D possibly being TRBD2 (6 bases). The CDR3 is 16 residues long. V was pared by 0 bases and J by 0 bases, with 10 bases between. The germline V gene has CDR1 WNHNN and CDR2 SYGVQD (reference sequence). The CDR3 sequence: CASSESAGISTDTQYF. The CDR3 region has the DNA TGCGCCAGCAGTGAGTCGGCGGGAATTAGCACAGATACGCAGTATTTT.

V is TRBV7-6 and J is TRBJ2-5; tentative D call: TRBD2 (5 bases). This CDR3 is 15 amino acids long. CDR1 SGHVS and CDR2 FNYEAQ come from the germline V gene. The V end was cut by 7 bases, the J end by 7 bases, with 22 bases between. The CDR3 nucleotides read TGTGCCAGCACCACATTCGACCTCGGGGTGGGGACCCAGTACTTC. The encoded protein is CASTTFDLGVGTQYF.

This rearrangement joins TRBV4-1 to TRBJ1-2; a possible D gene is TRBD1 (6 bases). Trimming pared 0 bases from V and 2 bases from J, leaving 7 bases between. Germline values: CDR1 MGHRA, CDR2 YSYEKL. This CDR3 has 14 amino acids. The DNA for the CDR3 is TGCGCCAGCAGCCAAGATGGGGGCAACTATGGCTACACCTTC. It translates to CASSQDGGNYGYTF.